The T cell receptor (beta chain) under discussion was sequenced for a study of blood T cell repertoires in COVID-19 (dated by TCRdb to the early 2020s). For context, the study as a whole: Samples covering the acute and convalescent phases of COVID-19 were provided by collaborators in the United States, Italy and Spain. The prospective study material was composed of cDNA or gDNA derived from T cells, B-cell-depleted T cells, or PBMCs. Subjects who had been exposed to COVID-19, were actively infected with it, or had recovered from it provided the deeply sampled blood TCRbeta repertoires that made up the dataset. A freely available public database, intended as a resource for researchers studying the immune response to SARS-CoV-2, is where the repertoires were released. Samples came from the ongoing ImmuneRACE study (first 160 participants) plus 1,254 subjects from 6 global collaborators. Nearly every sample came with metadata listing a de-identified subject ID, COVID-19 status, age in years and sex. Where HLA class I and class II types were available, the types were taken from metadata supplied by the sample provider, not from assay-based typing.

Each collaborating institution followed its own protocols to collect whole blood in K2EDTA tubes. For TCRbeta analysis, collaborators shipped samples as frozen whole blood, isolated PBMCs, or DNA extracted from either of those sample types. Paper-wide results and their limitations: Clinical and demographic metadata were provided uncurated, with the amount varying by source and participant.

V is reduced by 5 bases and J by 2 bases, leaving a spacing of 9 bases between them. CDR1 and CDR2 (SGHAT, FQNNGV) derive from the germline V gene. There are 13 amino acids in the CDR3, from cysteine to phenylalanine inclusive. Only the CDR3 DNA stays, 39 bases, in frame from base 1. About this clone itself: The target of this receptor is not known. Nothing much larger sits one base from this clone, and base qualities are not available. Other DNA sequences from this sample encode an identical CDR3 as well.

TCRbeta CDR3 regions were amplified from genomic DNA by means of the immunoSEQ Assay, a bias-controlled multiplex PCR. Per the original workflow: The number of nucleated cells in each sample was estimated from the amplification of reference gene primers within the assay. To quantify the absolute abundance of each unique TCRbeta CDR3 rearrangement, sequence reads were collapsed and filtered. For each sample, productive Simpson clonality was calculated by taking the square root of Simpson's diversity index across productive rearrangements. Imported from immuneACCESS, the table was reduced by TCRdb to in-frame sequences with V and J called. These copies leave out some clones; in studies compared against another copy, an unresolved V gene accounts for under half, and the cause of the remainder is not known. D and trimming come from the DNA, and the V and J calls and clone size come from that table. Within this sample are roughly 280,000 clones, with roughly 88% of them counted one time only. The ten largest clones take up approximately 9.9% of the sample.

This clonotype was obtained from a woman in her seventies with acute or convalescent COVID-19. The sequence is built from TRBV11-2 and TRBJ1-1; the D gene is unclear. The material sequenced was peripheral blood. The nucleotides read TGTGCCAGCAGCCCCACGACTAACACTGAAGCTTTCTTT. Translated, it reads CASSPTTNTEAFF. The reference TRBV11-2 and TRBJ1-1 proteins fill in what lies around the CDR3, so the full variable domain reads EAGVAQSPRYKIIEKRQSVAFWCNPISGHATLYWYQQILGQGPKLLIQFQNNGVVDDSQLPKDRFSAERLKGVDSTLKIQPAKLEDSAVYLCASSPTTNTEAFFGQGTRLTVV.